What follows are 13 T cell receptor beta chains derived from one specimen sequenced in a study of blood T cell repertoires in COVID-19. Assay used: immunoSEQ multiplex PCR; TCRdb lists only in-frame clones, some missing. This sample has around 310,000 clones, with roughly 89% found just once. Sample: peripheral blood. The receptors derive from a woman in her thirties or forties with COVID-19, enrolled during active disease.

The CDR3 DNA reads TGTGCCAGTAGTATAGCCCTTCTCACTGAAGCTTTCTTT. Its protein product is CASSIALLTEAFF. V gene TRBV19 combines with J gene TRBJ1-1; D remains unclear. The CDR3 covers 13 residues. Trimming pared 1 base from V and 4 bases from J, leaving 7 bases between. CDR1 LNHDA and CDR2 SQIVND come from the germline V gene (reference sequence).

A single count supports this clone. The chain carries TRBV27 and TRBJ2-2, with D possibly TRBD1 on 6 matching bases. The CDR3 covers 13 residues. Trimming removed 8 bases from V and 0 bases from J, with 7 bases in between. Germline loops: CDR1 MNHEY, CDR2 SMNVEV (reference sequence). CDR3 region: CASRTANTGELFF. In DNA form, the CDR3 reads TGTGCCAGCCGGACAGCGAACACCGGGGAGCTGTTTTTT.

The chain joins TRBV4-3 to TRBJ2-7; 9 bases are a match to TRBD1. CDR1 is LGHNA, CDR2 YSLEER, per germline. V gave up 2 bases and J gave up 2 bases; unmatched junction bases: 4. The CDR3 contains 15 residues. CDR3 amino acids: CASSQSGQGTYEQYF. The DNA for the CDR3 is TGCGCCAGCAGCCAATCGGGACAGGGAACCTACGAGCAGTACTTC.

Concerning this clone: The junction departs from germline at one end; a sequencing error may be responsible. This CDR3 is also generated by other DNA sequences in the sample. V gene TRBV11-3 combines with J gene TRBJ2-1, with D uncertain. This CDR3 has 14 amino acids. The V gene's germline CDR1 is SGHNT and CDR2 YENEEA. CDR3 sequence: CASSLGQDNNEQFF. CDR3 DNA sequence: TGCGCCAGCAGCTTAGGGCAGGATAACAATGAGCAGTTCTTC.

This sequence joins TRBV10-3 and TRBJ1-5, with D possibly TRBD1 on 5 matching bases. CDR3 length equals 16 residues. Per the germline V gene, CDR1 is ENHRY and CDR2 is SYGVKD. V was clipped by 3 bases and J by 6 bases, with 18 bases between them. The CDR3 loop reads CAISETGLRGGQPQHF. The CDR3, as DNA: TGTGCCATCAGTGAAACCGGATTGAGGGGAGGTCAGCCCCAGCATTTT.

V and J are TRBV5-6 and TRBJ1-3; the match to TRBD1 covers 8 bases. CDR1 is SGHDT, CDR2 YYEEEE, per germline. The V and J ends lost 4 bases and 2 bases, in that order; junction bases with no gene match: 8. The CDR3 runs 16 residues. DNA of the CDR3: TGTGCCAGCAGCCTTGGACAGGGTCTGCCTGGAAACACCATATATTTT. It specifies CASSLGQGLPGNTIYF.

The chain carries TRBV28 and TRBJ1-5; 9 bases are a match to TRBD1. The CDR3 spans 16 residues. Germline loops: CDR1 MDHEN, CDR2 SYDVKM. V lost 5 bases, J lost 7 bases, and 12 bases stayed unmatched. CDR3 in DNA: TGTGCCAGCAGTAGCCCTCCGGGACAGGGTGGGCAGCCCCAGCATTTT. Its translation: CASSSPPGQGGQPQHF. The variable domain in full, completed from reference TRBV28 and TRBJ1-5, reads DVKVTQSSRYLVKRTGEKVFLECVQDMDHENMFWYRQDPGLGLRLIYFSYDVKMKEKGDIPEGYSVSREKKERFSLILESASTNQTSMYLCASSSPPGQGGQPQHFGDGTRLSIL.

This clone was seen only once. The gene calls are TRBV19 and TRBJ1-5; D might be TRBD1 (5 bases). Germline values: CDR1 LNHDA, CDR2 SQIVND (reference sequence). CDR3 length: 14 residues. Trimming shortened V by 4 bases and J by 1 base, and 8 bases separated the two germline ends. CDR3 amino acids: CASSSQGSNQPQHF. As DNA, the CDR3 is TGTGCCAGTAGTAGCCAGGGAAGCAATCAGCCCCAGCATTTT.

The V and J genes are TRBV4-3 and TRBJ2-6; D remains unclear. The CDR3 has 15 residues. Trimming stripped 4 bases from V and 4 bases from J, with 11 bases between. The V gene's germline CDR1 is LGHNA and CDR2 YSLEER. The CDR3 protein is CASSRTTTGANVLTF. Written as DNA, the CDR3 is TGCGCCAGCAGCCGAACGACGACAGGGGCCAACGTCCTGACTTTC.

V usage is TRBV3-1 (or the pseudogene TRBV3-2) and J usage is TRBJ1-4, with TRBD1 matching 7 bases. CDR3 length: 15 residues. Germline trimming cut 3 bases from V and 11 bases from J; bases unmatched to any gene: 12. The germline V gene has CDR1 LGHDT and CDR2 YNNKEL (reference sequence). In DNA, the CDR3 is TGTGCCAGCAGCCAGAGGGGGCCCTTCGGGGGTAAACTGTTTTTT. Amino acids: CASSQRGPFGGKLFF.

The chain carries TRBV16 and TRBJ1-3; D may be TRBD1 (5 bases). The germline CDR1 and CDR2 sequences are KGHSY and FQNENV. The length of the CDR3 is 15 residues. The V and J ends lost 6 bases and 0 bases respectively, with 12 bases between them. DNA for the CDR3: TGTGCCAGCAGACCGGGACTGAGCTCTGGAAACACCATATATTTT. Its protein product is CASRPGLSSGNTIYF.

The chain combines TRBV9 with TRBJ2-4; 7 positions match TRBD1. Germline CDR1 is SGDLS and CDR2 is YYNGEE. The CDR3 has 14 residues. J was trimmed by 9 bases and V by 1 base; bases with no gene match: 7. The CDR3 region is CASSVQGEVGIQYF. CDR3 in DNA: TGTGCCAGCAGCGTACAGGGGGAAGTTGGCATTCAGTACTTC.

In its sample, this clone was seen a few times. The chain is built from TRBV7-2 and TRBJ1-2, with D possibly TRBD1 on 6 matching bases. Per germline, CDR1 SGHTA and CDR2 FQGNSA. This CDR3 is 13 amino acids long. V was pared by 5 bases and J by 3 bases, with 10 bases between. The CDR3 protein is CASSRRTDYGYTF. The DNA of the CDR3 is TGTGCCAGCAGCAGGCGGACAGACTATGGCTACACCTTC. Looking up the rest from reference TRBV7-2 and TRBJ1-2 gives the full variable domain: GAGVSQSPSNKVTEKGKDVELRCDPISGHTALYWYRQSLGQGLEFLIYFQGNSAPDKSGLPSDRFSAERTGGSVSTLTIQRTQQEDSAVYLCASSRRTDYGYTFGSGTRLTVV.